One sample yielded the 21 T cell receptor beta chains listed below, sequenced in a study of cytomegalovirus exposure and HLA in healthy donors. The PCR was carried out with 60 Vbeta primers and 13 Jbeta primers. Only in-frame clones appear in the TCRdb table, and some are missing; sequencing was by immunoSEQ multiplex PCR. This table holds 110,000 to 150,000 clones, roughly 80% found once. The sample consisted of PBMCs. Source of these receptors: a woman between 50 and 59 years old in good health and CMV-seropositive.

The genes are TRBV2 and TRBJ1-5, with 12 bases matching TRBD1. The CDR3 runs to 18 residues. J lost 2 bases, V lost 6 bases, and 11 bases had no gene match. Germline CDR1 is SNHLY and CDR2 is FYNNEI. CDR3 sequence reads: CASRGGQGARIGNQPQHF. DNA for the CDR3: TGTGCCAGCAGGGGGGGACAGGGGGCGCGGATCGGCAATCAGCCCCAGCATTTT.

In its sample, this clone was seen once. The V gene is TRBV5-1, the J gene TRBJ2-7, with a possible D match to TRBD2 (5 bases). CDR3 size: 14 residues. Germline V CDR1 and CDR2: SGHRS, YFSETQ. Deletions cut 0 bases from V and 4 bases from J, with 11 bases between. Written as DNA, the CDR3 is TGCGCCAGCAGCTTGGATGGACTCAATTACGAGCAGTACTTC. Encoded protein: CASSLDGLNYEQYF.

The rearrangement joins TRBV7-2 to TRBJ2-4, with D possibly TRBD2 on 7 matching bases. V was pared by 4 bases and J by 2 bases, with 12 bases between. The length of the CDR3 is 15 residues. Per germline, CDR1 SGHTA and CDR2 FQGNSA. The CDR3 DNA sequence: TGTGCCAGCAGCTGGGGCGGGGGCCCCAAAAACATTCAGTACTTC. As protein: CASSWGGGPKNIQYF.

This clone was seen more than once but under ten times. The chain uses TRBV5-1 and TRBJ2-7; no definite D call. The V gene's germline CDR1 is SGHRS and CDR2 YFSETQ. Between the trimmed V and J ends, which lost 0 bases and 2 bases, there was a span of 6 bases. CDR3 length: 13 amino acids. CDR3 loop: CASSLDGAYEQYF. CDR3 sequence (DNA): TGCGCCAGCAGCTTGGACGGAGCCTACGAGCAGTACTTC.

The V gene is TRBV5-6, the J gene TRBJ2-5; TRBD1 is a possible D gene (5 bases). Trimming took 0 bases from V and 2 from J, leaving 5 bases between them. The V gene's germline CDR1 is SGHDT and CDR2 YYEEEE. The CDR3 is 13 residues long. In nucleotides, the CDR3 is TGTGCCAGCAGCTTGGGACAGCAAGAGACCCAGTACTTC. Translating gives CASSLGQQETQYF.

The rearrangement joins TRBV18 to TRBJ1-3; D unresolved. Germline-derived CDR1 and CDR2 are KGHSH and LQKENI. Trimming removed 4 bases from V and 0 bases from J, with 10 bases in between. CDR3 length equals 15 residues. The CDR3 bases are TGTGCCAGCTCACTCCTGCCAGGCTCTGGAAACACCATATATTTT. As protein: CASSLLPGSGNTIYF. The variable domain in full, completed from reference TRBV18 and TRBJ1-3, reads NAGVMQNPRHLVRRRGQEARLRCSPMKGHSHVYWYRQLPEEGLKFMVYLQKENIIDESGMPKERFSAEFPKEGPSILRIQQVVRGDSAAYFCASSLLPGSGNTIYFGEGSWLTVV.

The J gene is TRBJ1-1, the V gene TRBV19; possibly TRBD1 for D (6 bases). This CDR3 comprises 13 residues. Trimming pared 5 bases from V and 5 bases from J, leaving 12 bases between. Germline loops: CDR1 LNHDA, CDR2 SQIVND (reference sequence). CDR3 DNA: TGTGCCAGTAGTGCCCAGGGGAAGACTGAAGCTTTCTTT. Translated: CASSAQGKTEAFF.

This sequence joins TRBV11-2 and TRBJ1-2, with D hard to call. The germline gives CDR1 SGHAT, CDR2 FQNNGV. Trimming took off 2 bases at V and 5 bases at J, with 12 bases between the two ends. There are 14 residues in the CDR3. CDR3 coding DNA: TGTGCCAGCAGCTTATCGTCTCCCCCGTATGGCTACACCTTC. It yields the protein CASSLSSPPYGYTF.

This chain uses TRBV5-3 with TRBJ1-5; 7 bases align to TRBD1. TRBV5-3 is treated as an ORF (open reading frame) with a function not yet certain. The length of the CDR3 is 18 residues. V shed 8 bases, J shed 0 bases, and the junction held 17 bases outside the gene matches. CDR3 sequence reads: CASTEMGQRFNSNQPQHF. The DNA of the CDR3 is TGTGCCAGTACCGAAATGGGACAGAGATTTAATAGCAATCAGCCCCAGCATTTT.

The J gene is TRBJ2-3, the V gene TRBV1; the table's D call TRBD2 went unverified against the DNA. TRBV1 has pseudogene status. This CDR3 is built from 15 residues. This CDR3 is CTSSPEDLARDTQYF. The CDR3 coding sequence is TGCACCAGCAGCCCAGAGGATCTAGCTCGGGATACGCAGTATTTT.

This clone has only a few counts. V usage is TRBV9 and J usage is TRBJ1-2; TRBD1 matches 9 bases. Trimming removed 0 bases from V and 7 bases from J; junction bases left unmatched: 4. The CDR3 contains 14 residues. Germline V lookup: CDR1 SGDLS, CDR2 YYNGEE. The CDR3 sequence: CASSVATGGSGYTF. The CDR3, as DNA: TGTGCCAGCAGCGTAGCAACAGGGGGCTCTGGCTACACCTTC.

This chain links TRBV5-1 with TRBJ2-7, with 7 bases aligning to TRBD1. V was clipped by 1 base and J by 2 bases; unmatched bases: 6. Per germline, CDR1 SGHRS and CDR2 YFSETQ. This CDR3 has 15 amino acids. CDR3 sequence reads: CASSLSAGGPYEQYF. CDR3 bases: TGCGCCAGCAGCTTGTCCGCAGGGGGACCCTACGAGCAGTACTTC.

The V call is TRBV7-9, the J call TRBJ1-2, with a possible D match to TRBD1 (6 bases). The CDR3 covers 15 residues. CDR1 SEHNR and CDR2 FQNEAQ come from the germline V gene (reference sequence). The V gene lost 5 bases and the J gene lost 2 bases, with 15 bases spanning the gap. CDR3 protein: CASSPFGGRNYGYTF. CDR3 in DNA: TGTGCCAGCAGCCCGTTCGGGGGGCGCAACTATGGCTACACCTTC.

The V and J genes are TRBV28 and TRBJ1-5; TRBD1 matches 8 bases. Germline values: CDR1 MDHEN, CDR2 SYDVKM. Unmatched junction bases numbered 10, after V lost 3 bases and J lost 9 bases. This CDR3 contains 15 residues. DNA of the CDR3: TGTGCCAGCAGTTTCTCAGGACAGGGCATTCGGCCCCAGCATTTT. It yields the protein CASSFSGQGIRPQHF.

As regards this clone: Different DNA sequences within this sample yield the same CDR3. The V gene is TRBV5-5, the J gene TRBJ2-7, with TRBD2 as a possible D gene (6 bases). The CDR3 extends over 16 amino acids. Trimming cost V 4 bases and J 2 bases, with 19 bases left between them. Germline CDR1 reads SGHKS; CDR2 reads YYEKEE (reference sequence). CDR3 amino acids: CASSPLGAGSPYEQYF. CDR3 nucleotides: TGTGCCAGCAGCCCCCTAGGGGCGGGGAGCCCCTACGAGCAGTACTTC.

This clone was counted only a few times. The chain carries TRBV4-1 and TRBJ1-6; a possible D gene is TRBD1 (6 bases). V lost 1 base and J lost 10, with 17 bases in between. Germline lookup yields CDR1 MGHRA and CDR2 YSYEKL. The CDR3 contains 16 residues. The CDR3 DNA is TGCGCCAGCAGCCAAGGAGCCTCAGGGGATCTCTCACCCCTCCACTTT. It encodes CASSQGASGDLSPLHF.

Remarks on this clone: This same CDR3 is encoded by further DNA sequences in the sample. V and J are TRBV2 and TRBJ1-6, with D perhaps TRBD1 (6 bases). The germline CDR1 and CDR2 sequences are SNHLY and FYNNEI. This CDR3 region has 15 residues. V lost 7 bases and J lost 5, with 15 bases in between. The CDR3 protein is CASNLGQPNNSPLHF. The CDR3 DNA follows: TGTGCCAGCAACCTCGGACAGCCGAATAATTCACCCCTCCACTTT.

The CDR3, as DNA: TGTGCCAGCAGCCCTGCGACTGCCAGCTATGGCTACACCTTC. Amino acid sequence: CASSPATASYGYTF. This chain connects TRBV6-1 to TRBJ1-2; D is undetermined. The CDR3 totals 14 residues. Germline V CDR1 and CDR2: MNHNS, SASEGT. The germline V and J ends were trimmed by 6 bases and 4 bases, with 15 bases remaining between them.

The rearrangement uses TRBV6-6 and TRBJ2-2; 9 bases agree with TRBD1. V shed 8 bases and J 6 bases; nucleotides not matched to a gene: 13. This CDR3 contains 16 residues. The germline V gene encodes CDR1 MNHNY and CDR2 SVGAGI (reference sequence). The CDR3 loop is CASGRSWDRVAGELFF. In nucleotides, the CDR3 is TGTGCCAGCGGCCGGTCCTGGGACAGGGTCGCCGGGGAGCTGTTTTTT.

The rearrangement uses TRBV6-5 and TRBJ1-2, with no clear D. This CDR3 comprises 15 residues. The V gene's germline CDR1 is MNHEY and CDR2 SVGAGI. The ends were cut back, 5 bases at V and 2 bases at J, with 15 bases in the middle. The CDR3 reads CASSIGWAANYGYTF. The CDR3 nucleotides are TGTGCCAGCAGTATCGGATGGGCTGCCAACTATGGCTACACCTTC.

The chain employs TRBV28 and TRBJ2-3, with D uncertain. This CDR3 is 14 amino acids long. Germline-derived CDR1 and CDR2 are MDHEN and SYDVKM. V was trimmed by 3 bases and J by 3 bases, leaving 10 bases between them. CDR3 region: CASSLVRSTDTQYF. The DNA of the CDR3 is TGTGCCAGCAGTTTGGTCCGGAGTACAGATACGCAGTATTTT.